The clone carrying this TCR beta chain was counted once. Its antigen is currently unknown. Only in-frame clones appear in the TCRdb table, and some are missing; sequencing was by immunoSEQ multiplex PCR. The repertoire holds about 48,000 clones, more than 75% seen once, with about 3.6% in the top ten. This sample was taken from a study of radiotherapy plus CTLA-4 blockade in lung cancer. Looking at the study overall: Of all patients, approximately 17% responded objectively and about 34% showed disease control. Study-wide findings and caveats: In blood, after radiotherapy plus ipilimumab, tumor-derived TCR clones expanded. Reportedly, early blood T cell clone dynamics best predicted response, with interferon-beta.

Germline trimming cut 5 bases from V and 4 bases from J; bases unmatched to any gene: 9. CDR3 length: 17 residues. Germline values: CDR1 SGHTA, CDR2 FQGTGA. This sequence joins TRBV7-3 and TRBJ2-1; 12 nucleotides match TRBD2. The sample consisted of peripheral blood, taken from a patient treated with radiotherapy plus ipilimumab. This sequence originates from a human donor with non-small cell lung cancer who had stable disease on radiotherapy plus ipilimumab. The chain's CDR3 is CASSPGASGRVYNEQFF. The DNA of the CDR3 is TGTGCCAGCAGCCCAGGGGCTAGCGGGAGGGTATACAATGAGCAGTTCTTC.